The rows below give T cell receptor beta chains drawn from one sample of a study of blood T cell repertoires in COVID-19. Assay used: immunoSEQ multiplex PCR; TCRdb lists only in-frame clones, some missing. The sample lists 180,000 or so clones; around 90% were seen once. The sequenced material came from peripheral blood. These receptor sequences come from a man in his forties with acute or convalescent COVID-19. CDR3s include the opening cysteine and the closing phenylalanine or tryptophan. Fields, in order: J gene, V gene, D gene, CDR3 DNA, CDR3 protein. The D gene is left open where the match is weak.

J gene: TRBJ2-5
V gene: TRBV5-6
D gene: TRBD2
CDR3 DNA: TGTGCCAGCCACGGACTAGCGACCCAAGAGACCCAGTACTTC
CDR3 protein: CASHGLATQETQYF

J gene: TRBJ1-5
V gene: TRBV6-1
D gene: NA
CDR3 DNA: TGTGCCAGCAGTGACGGCAGGGTTAGACAGCCCCAGCATTTT
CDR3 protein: CASSDGRVRQPQHF

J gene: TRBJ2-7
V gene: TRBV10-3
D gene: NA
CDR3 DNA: TGTGCCATCAGGGCTCTAGGGACTTCCTACGAGCAGTACTTC
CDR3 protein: CAIRALGTSYEQYF

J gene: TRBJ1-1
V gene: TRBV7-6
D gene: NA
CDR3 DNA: TGTGCCAGCAGCCTTAGTTCCGGGATTCTGAACACTGAAGCTTTCTTT
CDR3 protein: CASSLSSGILNTEAFF

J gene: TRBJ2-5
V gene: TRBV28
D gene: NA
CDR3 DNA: TGTGCCAGCAGTTCGCCAGGGGAGGGAGAGACCCAGTACTTC
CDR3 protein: CASSSPGEGETQYF

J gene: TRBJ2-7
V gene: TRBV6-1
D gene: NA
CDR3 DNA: TGTGCCAGCAGTGAAACAAACTACGAGCAGTACTTC
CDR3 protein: CASSETNYEQYF

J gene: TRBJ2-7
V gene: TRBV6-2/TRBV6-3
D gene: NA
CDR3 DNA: TGTGCCAGCAGTTCACACAGGTTGACCTACGAGCAGTACTTC
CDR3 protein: CASSSHRLTYEQYF

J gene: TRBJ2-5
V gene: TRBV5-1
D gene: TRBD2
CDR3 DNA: TGCGCCAGCAGCTTGGTCGGCGGGGGGCCCCAAGAGACCCAGTACTTC
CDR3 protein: CASSLVGGGPQETQYF

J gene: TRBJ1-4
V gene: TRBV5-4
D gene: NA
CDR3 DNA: TGTGCCAGCAGCTTGGGGTACAGAGAAAAACTGTTTTTT
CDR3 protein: CASSLGYREKLFF

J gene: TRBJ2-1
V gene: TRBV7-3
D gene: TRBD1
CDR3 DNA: TGTGCCAGCAGCCCGACAGGGGGAGTTTACTACAATGAGCAGTTCTTC
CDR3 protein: CASSPTGGVYYNEQFF

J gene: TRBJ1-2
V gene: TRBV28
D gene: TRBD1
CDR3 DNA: TGTGCCACCACAGGGGCTCCGATTAACTATGGCTACACCTTC
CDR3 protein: CATTGAPINYGYTF

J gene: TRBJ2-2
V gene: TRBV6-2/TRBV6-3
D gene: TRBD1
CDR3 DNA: TGTGCCAGCAGTTACTCCAGGACAGGTCGACAGAACACCGGGGAGCTGTTTTTT
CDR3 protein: CASSYSRTGRQNTGELFF

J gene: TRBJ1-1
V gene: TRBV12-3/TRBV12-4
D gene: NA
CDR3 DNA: TGTGCCAGCAGTTTAGGACAAAACACTGAAGCTTTCTTT
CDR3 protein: CASSLGQNTEAFF

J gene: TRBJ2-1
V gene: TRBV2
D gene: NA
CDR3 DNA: TGTGCCAGCAGTGAAGCACACCTTCCCAATGAGCAGTTCTTC
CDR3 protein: CASSEAHLPNEQFF

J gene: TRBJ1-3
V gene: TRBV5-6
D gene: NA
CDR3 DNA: TGTGCCAGCAGCTTGTGGGGGGCTGGAAACACCATATATTTT
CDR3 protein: CASSLWGAGNTIYF

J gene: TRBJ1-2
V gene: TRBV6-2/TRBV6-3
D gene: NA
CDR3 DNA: TGTGCCAGCAGCCTACAGGGTTTGAGTGGCTACACCTTC
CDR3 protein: CASSLQGLSGYTF

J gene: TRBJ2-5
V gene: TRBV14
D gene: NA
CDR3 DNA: TGTGCCAGCAGCCAAGAAGGAACGGGGACCCAGTACTTC
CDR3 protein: CASSQEGTGTQYF

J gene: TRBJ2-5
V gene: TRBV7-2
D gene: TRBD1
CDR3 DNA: TGTGCCAGCAGCCTCTTGGGACAGCAAGAGACCCAGTACTTC
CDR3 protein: CASSLLGQQETQYF